This TCR beta chain was recorded in a study of blood T cell repertoires in COVID-19. Profiling relied on immunoSEQ multiplex PCR, and the TCRdb table lists in-frame clones only, not all of them. Of under 150,000 clones in the sample, approximately 88% were seen once. This clone was seen only a few times. The sequenced material came from peripheral blood. The sequence came from a woman between 35 and 50 years old with acute or convalescent COVID-19.

CDR3 nucleotide sequence: TGCAGCGTTCCAACAGGGGGTCACGGGGAGCTGTTTTTT. Translated, it gives CSVPTGGHGELFF. This sequence joins TRBV29-1 and TRBJ2-2; TRBD1 aligns across 8 bases. The CDR3 sequence is 13 residues long. The germline gives CDR1 SQVTM, CDR2 ANQGSEA. The trim removed 5 bases at V and 7 bases at J, leaving 6 bases unmatched.